The clone carrying this TCR beta chain was seen just once. The source of the sample is a study of shared clonotypes between healthy human individuals. Looked up from germline, CDR1 is SGHAT and CDR2 is FQNNGV. The CDR3 loop spans 15 amino acids. J lost 4 bases, V lost 6 bases, and 8 bases had no gene match. Here immunoSEQ multiplex PCR was the method, and the copy in TCRdb shows in-frame clones only, minus some. The sample contains 2 million to 2.5 million clones, 92% of which appear only once. This chain joins TRBV11-2 and TRBJ2-1; 8 bases are shared with TRBD2. This receptor was taken from a man between 18 and 29 years old in good health. Some clones in this sample may be carry-over from other donors' samples. The source material was naive CD4+ T cells from PBMCs. Noted subset: CD45RA+ positively selected. Written as DNA, the CDR3 is TGTGCCAGCAGACGATTAGCGGGGACATACAATGAGCAGTTCTTC. It yields the protein CASRRLAGTYNEQFF.